This is a list of T cell receptor beta chains from one sample in a study of OX40 agonist ivuxolimab in advanced cancers. Some clones are missing from TCRdb's copy, which holds only in-frame ones; the method was immunoSEQ multiplex PCR. The sample shows approximately 75,000 clones, under 95% of them seen only once. This material consisted of CD4+ or CD8+ T cells sorted from blood, taken in a trial of the OX40 agonist ivuxolimab. Every receptor here comes from an adult with an advanced solid tumor such as melanoma, head and neck, liver or kidney cancer. CDR3s include the opening cysteine and the closing phenylalanine or tryptophan. Each record gives: clone size, D gene, J gene, V gene, CDR3 protein, CDR3 DNA. The D gene is left open where the match is weak. Clone size is not always given. Where it is, it says once, few, many or a class for expanded clones.

clone size: few
D gene: NA
J gene: TRBJ2-3
V gene: TRBV19
CDR3 protein: CASSTRGRGRQYF
CDR3 DNA: TGTGCCAGTAGTACAAGGGGTCGGGGGAGGCAGTATTTT

clone size: NA
D gene: NA
J gene: TRBJ2-3
V gene: TRBV4-3
CDR3 protein: CASSQDATSTDTQYF
CDR3 DNA: TGCGCCAGCAGCCAAGATGCGACAAGCACAGATACGCAGTATTTT

clone size: NA
D gene: NA
J gene: TRBJ1-5
V gene: TRBV7-9
CDR3 protein: CASSLTNQPQHF
CDR3 DNA: TGTGCCAGCAGTTTAACAAATCAGCCCCAGCATTTT

clone size: few
D gene: NA
J gene: TRBJ1-1
V gene: TRBV11-2
CDR3 protein: CASSLEFGKRGTEAFF
CDR3 DNA: TGTGCCAGCAGCTTAGAATTTGGGAAGCGGGGGACTGAAGCTTTCTTT

clone size: NA
D gene: NA
J gene: TRBJ2-5
V gene: TRBV5-4
CDR3 protein: CASSLVAETQYF
CDR3 DNA: TGTGCCAGCAGCCTCGTGGCAGAGACCCAGTACTTC

clone size: once
D gene: TRBD1
J gene: TRBJ1-4
V gene: TRBV2
CDR3 protein: CALGDRVRGNEKLFF
CDR3 DNA: TGTGCCCTTGGGGACAGGGTCCGGGGGAATGAAAAACTGTTTTTT

clone size: NA
D gene: NA
J gene: TRBJ2-1
V gene: TRBV30
CDR3 protein: CAWSVRTSSYNEQFF
CDR3 DNA: TGTGCCTGGAGTGTACGAACTAGCTCCTACAATGAGCAGTTCTTC

clone size: NA
D gene: TRBD1
J gene: TRBJ2-3
V gene: TRBV28
CDR3 protein: CASSSPGTGNTDTQYF
CDR3 DNA: TGTGCCAGCAGTTCCCCCGGGACAGGGAACACAGATACGCAGTATTTT

clone size: NA
D gene: NA
J gene: TRBJ2-3
V gene: TRBV7-2
CDR3 protein: CASSAGGLDTQYF
CDR3 DNA: TGTGCCAGCAGCGCCGGGGGTTTAGATACGCAGTATTTT

clone size: NA
D gene: NA
J gene: TRBJ2-1
V gene: TRBV5-1
CDR3 protein: CASSLAQGPYNEQFF
CDR3 DNA: TGCGCCAGCAGCTTAGCGCAGGGTCCCTACAATGAGCAGTTCTTC

clone size: NA
D gene: NA
J gene: TRBJ1-5
V gene: TRBV7-2
CDR3 protein: CASSFGRSNQPQHF
CDR3 DNA: TGTGCCAGCAGCTTTGGCAGAAGCAATCAGCCCCAGCATTTT

clone size: NA
D gene: NA
J gene: TRBJ2-1
V gene: TRBV6-1
CDR3 protein: CASKMGWGDNEQFF
CDR3 DNA: TGTGCCAGCAAAATGGGGTGGGGGGACAATGAGCAGTTCTTC

clone size: NA
D gene: NA
J gene: TRBJ1-1
V gene: TRBV18
CDR3 protein: CASSPPGGVNTEAFF
CDR3 DNA: TGTGCCAGCTCACCACCGGGGGGAGTGAACACTGAAGCTTTCTTT

clone size: NA
D gene: NA
J gene: TRBJ1-3
V gene: TRBV28
CDR3 protein: CASSLQGVISGNTIYF
CDR3 DNA: TGTGCCAGCAGTCTACAGGGCGTGATCTCTGGAAACACCATATATTTT

clone size: NA
D gene: NA
J gene: TRBJ2-3
V gene: TRBV30
CDR3 protein: CAWSARSSANTDTQYF
CDR3 DNA: TGTGCCTGGAGCGCCCGGTCTAGCGCGAACACAGATACGCAGTATTTT

clone size: NA
D gene: TRBD2
J gene: TRBJ2-3
V gene: TRBV18
CDR3 protein: CASSPGLAGGADTQYF
CDR3 DNA: TGTGCCAGCTCACCGGGACTAGCGGGAGGGGCAGATACGCAGTATTTT

clone size: NA
D gene: NA
J gene: TRBJ2-5
V gene: TRBV11-2
CDR3 protein: CASSFPTGTPRTQYF
CDR3 DNA: TGTGCCAGCAGCTTCCCCACAGGGACCCCAAGGACCCAGTACTTC

clone size: NA
D gene: NA
J gene: TRBJ2-1
V gene: TRBV6-4
CDR3 protein: CASSENTINEQFF
CDR3 DNA: TGTGCCAGCAGTGAAAATACTATTAATGAGCAGTTCTTC

clone size: NA
D gene: NA
J gene: TRBJ2-1
V gene: TRBV7-2
CDR3 protein: CASSPGLATLEQFF
CDR3 DNA: TGTGCCAGCAGCCCGGGCCTAGCGACTCTTGAGCAGTTCTTC

clone size: NA
D gene: TRBD1
J gene: TRBJ1-5
V gene: TRBV6-6
CDR3 protein: CASKPSGQGEQPQHF
CDR3 DNA: TGTGCCAGCAAACCGTCAGGACAGGGGGAACAGCCCCAGCATTTT

clone size: once
D gene: NA
J gene: TRBJ2-5
V gene: TRBV28
CDR3 protein: CASSPPGGGGAQETQYF
CDR3 DNA: TGTGCCAGCAGTCCCCCCGGGGGCGGAGGGGCCCAAGAGACCCAGTACTTC

clone size: NA
D gene: NA
J gene: TRBJ1-5
V gene: TRBV28
CDR3 protein: CASSLFAGQPQHF
CDR3 DNA: TGTGCCAGCAGTTTATTCGCGGGTCAGCCCCAGCATTTT

clone size: NA
D gene: TRBD1
J gene: TRBJ2-7
V gene: TRBV7-6
CDR3 protein: CASSLGGQGLGQYF
CDR3 DNA: TGTGCCAGCAGCTTAGGGGGACAGGGGTTGGGGCAGTACTTC

clone size: few
D gene: NA
J gene: TRBJ1-3
V gene: TRBV21-1
CDR3 protein: CASSKSARGILKLTGNTIYF
CDR3 DNA: TGTGCCAGCAGCAAATCGGCCAGGGGGATTCTTAAGCTAACTGGAAACACCATATATTTT

clone size: NA
D gene: TRBD2
J gene: TRBJ2-2
V gene: TRBV4-1
CDR3 protein: CASSHLGTSGGVNTGELFF
CDR3 DNA: TGCGCCAGCAGCCATCTAGGCACTAGCGGGGGGGTAAACACCGGGGAGCTGTTTTTT

clone size: NA
D gene: TRBD2
J gene: TRBJ2-1
V gene: TRBV7-2
CDR3 protein: CASTSTLAVSYNEQFF
CDR3 DNA: TGTGCCAGCACCTCGACTCTAGCGGTCTCGTACAATGAGCAGTTCTTC

clone size: NA
D gene: NA
J gene: TRBJ2-4
V gene: TRBV2
CDR3 protein: CASTSQGRNIQYF
CDR3 DNA: TGTGCCAGCACATCCCAGGGTAGAAACATTCAGTACTTC

clone size: NA
D gene: NA
J gene: TRBJ1-4
V gene: TRBV6-6
CDR3 protein: CASKWEEGNEKLFF
CDR3 DNA: TGTGCCAGCAAGTGGGAGGAGGGGAATGAAAAACTGTTTTTT

clone size: NA
D gene: TRBD2
J gene: TRBJ2-3
V gene: TRBV11-3
CDR3 protein: CASSSGGLAGGSDTQYF
CDR3 DNA: TGTGCCAGCAGCTCTGGGGGACTAGCGGGGGGATCAGATACGCAGTATTTT

clone size: NA
D gene: TRBD2
J gene: TRBJ2-3
V gene: TRBV29-1
CDR3 protein: CSGRLAHSTDTQYF
CDR3 DNA: TGCAGCGGGAGACTAGCGCACAGCACAGATACGCAGTATTTT

clone size: NA
D gene: TRBD1
J gene: TRBJ2-7
V gene: TRBV2
CDR3 protein: CASREGTGLISSYEQYF
CDR3 DNA: TGTGCCAGCAGAGAAGGGACAGGGTTAATATCCTCCTACGAGCAGTACTTC

clone size: NA
D gene: NA
J gene: TRBJ2-5
V gene: TRBV19
CDR3 protein: CASSHPSDETQYF
CDR3 DNA: TGTGCCAGTAGCCACCCGTCAGACGAGACCCAGTACTTC

clone size: NA
D gene: NA
J gene: TRBJ1-1
V gene: TRBV6-1
CDR3 protein: CASSAAVNTEAFF
CDR3 DNA: TGTGCCAGCAGTGCGGCCGTGAACACTGAAGCTTTCTTT

clone size: NA
D gene: NA
J gene: TRBJ1-2
V gene: TRBV7-2
CDR3 protein: CASSRGGNYGYTF
CDR3 DNA: TGTGCCAGCAGCCGGGGTGGGAACTATGGCTACACCTTC

clone size: NA
D gene: NA
J gene: TRBJ2-3
V gene: TRBV20-1
CDR3 protein: CSARGPGPQYF
CDR3 DNA: TGCAGTGCTAGAGGACCTGGGCCGCAGTATTTT

clone size: once
D gene: NA
J gene: TRBJ2-2
V gene: TRBV6-5
CDR3 protein: CASSYTRESGELFF
CDR3 DNA: TGTGCCAGCAGTTACACCCGGGAGTCCGGGGAGCTGTTTTTT

clone size: NA
D gene: NA
J gene: TRBJ1-1
V gene: TRBV5-6
CDR3 protein: CASSLRTSEAFF
CDR3 DNA: TGTGCCAGCAGCTTGAGGACTAGTGAAGCTTTCTTT

clone size: once
D gene: TRBD2
J gene: TRBJ2-2
V gene: TRBV5-1
CDR3 protein: CASSPGLAGGHSGELFF
CDR3 DNA: TGCGCCAGCAGCCCGGGACTAGCGGGGGGGCACAGCGGGGAGCTGTTTTTT

clone size: NA
D gene: NA
J gene: TRBJ1-2
V gene: TRBV27
CDR3 protein: CASRAGPSGYTF
CDR3 DNA: TGTGCCAGCCGTGCCGGTCCCAGTGGCTACACCTTC

clone size: NA
D gene: TRBD1
J gene: TRBJ2-7
V gene: TRBV6-1
CDR3 protein: CASREQEQGPFYEQYF
CDR3 DNA: TGTGCCAGCAGGGAACAGGAACAGGGGCCATTCTACGAGCAGTACTTC

clone size: NA
D gene: NA
J gene: TRBJ2-3
V gene: TRBV5-1
CDR3 protein: CASSSTTSSDTQYF
CDR3 DNA: TGCGCCAGCAGCAGCACCACTAGTTCAGATACGCAGTATTTT

clone size: NA
D gene: NA
J gene: TRBJ1-2
V gene: TRBV28
CDR3 protein: CASSLSSGLGYTF
CDR3 DNA: TGTGCCAGCAGTTTATCCTCTGGTTTGGGCTACACCTTC

clone size: few
D gene: NA
J gene: TRBJ1-1
V gene: TRBV27
CDR3 protein: CASGLSGRQRGEAFF
CDR3 DNA: TGTGCCAGCGGTCTCTCTGGACGCCAAAGAGGTGAAGCTTTCTTT

clone size: NA
D gene: TRBD1
J gene: TRBJ1-2
V gene: TRBV27
CDR3 protein: CASSPTGFDYGYTF
CDR3 DNA: TGTGCCAGCAGTCCGACAGGGTTCGACTATGGCTACACCTTC

clone size: NA
D gene: TRBD1
J gene: TRBJ1-1
V gene: TRBV18
CDR3 protein: CASSPPPRTGRVNTEAFF
CDR3 DNA: TGTGCCAGCTCACCACCGCCTAGGACAGGGAGGGTGAACACTGAAGCTTTCTTT

clone size: NA
D gene: NA
J gene: TRBJ1-6
V gene: TRBV2
CDR3 protein: CASSEEPQGRSPLHF
CDR3 DNA: TGTGCCAGCAGTGAAGAGCCTCAGGGTCGCTCACCCCTCCACTTT

clone size: once
D gene: NA
J gene: TRBJ2-5
V gene: TRBV20-1
CDR3 protein: CSAILGETQYF
CDR3 DNA: TGCAGTGCTATTCTTGGGGAGACCCAGTACTTC

clone size: NA
D gene: TRBD1
J gene: TRBJ1-1
V gene: TRBV6-5
CDR3 protein: CASREWTGGNTEAFF
CDR3 DNA: TGTGCCAGCAGGGAGTGGACAGGTGGGAACACTGAAGCTTTCTTT

clone size: NA
D gene: TRBD1
J gene: TRBJ1-6
V gene: TRBV18
CDR3 protein: CASSPTTGGWDSPLHF
CDR3 DNA: TGTGCCAGCTCACCGACGACAGGGGGTTGGGATTCACCCCTCCACTTT

clone size: NA
D gene: NA
J gene: TRBJ2-5
V gene: TRBV30
CDR3 protein: CAWSARVQETQYF
CDR3 DNA: TGTGCCTGGAGTGCTAGGGTCCAAGAGACCCAGTACTTC

clone size: NA
D gene: NA
J gene: TRBJ2-2
V gene: TRBV18
CDR3 protein: CASSPPYYGELFF
CDR3 DNA: TGTGCCAGCTCACCACCGTATTACGGGGAGCTGTTTTTT

clone size: NA
D gene: NA
J gene: TRBJ2-1
V gene: TRBV27
CDR3 protein: CASSWGPMGRGPNEQFF
CDR3 DNA: TGTGCCAGCAGTTGGGGGCCTATGGGCAGGGGCCCCAATGAGCAGTTCTTC

clone size: NA
D gene: TRBD1
J gene: TRBJ1-2
V gene: TRBV19
CDR3 protein: CASRSGQGWSGYTF
CDR3 DNA: TGTGCCAGTAGATCGGGACAGGGTTGGTCTGGCTACACCTTC

clone size: NA
D gene: TRBD2
J gene: TRBJ2-1
V gene: TRBV5-1
CDR3 protein: CASSKGLAGDPQFF
CDR3 DNA: TGCGCCAGCAGTAAAGGACTAGCGGGAGACCCTCAGTTCTTC

clone size: NA
D gene: TRBD2
J gene: TRBJ2-7
V gene: TRBV25-1
CDR3 protein: CASSGPSGITYEQYF
CDR3 DNA: TGTGCCAGCAGTGGCCCTAGCGGCATAACCTACGAGCAGTACTTC

clone size: few
D gene: NA
J gene: TRBJ2-5
V gene: TRBV19
CDR3 protein: CASSIVGGMETQYF
CDR3 DNA: TGTGCCAGTAGTATAGTCGGGGGCATGGAGACCCAGTACTTC

clone size: NA
D gene: NA
J gene: TRBJ2-5
V gene: TRBV6-5
CDR3 protein: CASSYDVGSMETQYF
CDR3 DNA: TGTGCCAGCAGTTACGATGTAGGGAGTATGGAGACCCAGTACTTC

clone size: NA
D gene: TRBD1
J gene: TRBJ1-3
V gene: TRBV7-3
CDR3 protein: CASSLGGGSGNTIYF
CDR3 DNA: TGTGCCAGCAGTCTAGGGGGCGGCTCTGGAAACACCATATATTTT